The TCR beta chain described here comes from a study of human T cells and chemical hapten exposure. Study in general: Small pooled library volume differences mainly caused per-sample TCR yield variation.

Time point here: patch test 1, 2 weeks after DPC sensitization. Treatment of the sample: therapeutic diphenylcyclopropenone sensitization with weekly scalp DPC. MiXCR, applied by TCRdb to the RACE reads, yields one record per CDR3 protein. The sample has 95,000 to 130,000 distinct CDR3 sequences; 9% to 14% are singletons. The V gene end was trimmed by 3 bases and the J gene end by 5 bases; junction bases not matched to a gene: 6. The CDR3 has 13 amino acids. Germline lookup yields CDR1 SQVTM and CDR2 ANQGSEA. This clonotype was observed many times. The sample in question was whole blood, obtained in connection with sensitization to the hapten diphenylcyclopropenone (DPC). The rearrangement joins TRBV29-1 to TRBJ2-5, with TRBD2 matching over 7 bases. The TCR sequence derives from a woman aged 50 to 65 with alopecia areata. Some clones in this sample may be carry-over from other donors' samples. CDR3 nucleotides: TGCAGCGTTGACAGGGAGGGCCTTGAGACCCAGTACTTC. Its translation: CSVDREGLETQYF.